A selection of T cell receptor beta chains follows, all from one sample in a study of cytomegalovirus exposure and HLA in healthy donors. Some clones are missing from TCRdb's copy, which holds only in-frame ones; the method was immunoSEQ multiplex PCR. This sample yields about 140,000 clones, of which around three quarters are seen a single time; about 0.91% belongs to the top ten. The sequenced sample consisted of PBMCs. The receptor set was obtained from a man aged 18 to 35 in good health and CMV-seronegative. Both conserved end residues are part of each CDR3. D genes are given only for firm matches. Clone size is given for some rows only: seen once, a few or many times, or a class if the clone is expanded.

abundance | d_gene | j_gene | v_gene | CDR3nt | CDR3aa
NA | TRBD1 | TRBJ1-4 | TRBV6-1 | TGTGCCAGCAGTCCGTCCGGGACAGCAAATGAAAAACTGTTTTTT | CASSPSGTANEKLFF
NA | NA | TRBJ1-1 | TRBV4-1 | TGCGCCAACCAAAGACAGCGTGAAGCTTTCTTT | CANQRQREAFF
NA | NA | TRBJ1-1 | TRBV5-6 | TGTGCCAGCAGCTTTGGGGGCCGGGTCAACACTGAAGCTTTCTTT | CASSFGGRVNTEAFF
NA | NA | TRBJ2-1 | TRBV7-9 | TGTGCCAGCAGCCCGAACTATGAGCAGTTCTTC | CASSPNYEQFF
NA | NA | TRBJ2-1 | TRBV11-2 | TGTGCCAGCAGCTGGGGGGGCGAGCAGTTCTTC | CASSWGGEQFF
once | TRBD1 | TRBJ1-6 | TRBV7-2 | TGTGCCAGCAGCTTGACAGGGGGCTCACCCCTCCACTTT | CASSLTGGSPLHF
once | TRBD1 | TRBJ1-2 | TRBV7-9 | TGTGCCAGCAGCCCCCGTGGGCAGGGGGCGCGGGACTATGGCTACACCTTC | CASSPRGQGARDYGYTF
NA | NA | TRBJ2-7 | TRBV19 | TGTGCCAGTAGTATTTTCGGGGGCGAGCAGTACTTC | CASSIFGGEQYF
NA | TRBD1 | TRBJ1-2 | TRBV7-9 | TGTGCCAGCAGCTTGGGACAGGGGGCCGATGGCTACACCTTC | CASSLGQGADGYTF
NA | NA | TRBJ2-7 | TRBV2 | TGTGCCAGCAACGGGGGGCGCGGAGACGAGCAGTACTTC | CASNGGRGDEQYF
NA | NA | TRBJ1-5 | TRBV7-2 | TGTGCCAGCAGCTTATATCAGGGATCCAATCAGCCCCAGCATTTT | CASSLYQGSNQPQHF
few | TRBD1 | TRBJ1-1 | TRBV30 | TGTGCCTGGACCCCGATCGGACAGGGGACGGGAACTGAAGCTTTCTTT | CAWTPIGQGTGTEAFF
NA | NA | TRBJ2-1 | TRBV4-1 | TGCGCCAGCAGCTATAAGACAGAAAACAATGAGCAGTTCTTC | CASSYKTENNEQFF
once | TRBD1 | TRBJ1-2 | TRBV15 | TGTGCCACCAGCAGAGAAACCGGGACAGGGTATGGCTACACCTTC | CATSRETGTGYGYTF
NA | NA | TRBJ1-1 | TRBV28 | TGTGCCAGCAGTTTATCAAGGGGGTTGAACACTGAAGCTTTCTTT | CASSLSRGLNTEAFF
NA | TRBD1 | TRBJ2-3 | TRBV7-8 | TGTGCCAGCAGCTTAAGGTTCGACAGGGGCGGCGCTACGCAGTATTTT | CASSLRFDRGGATQYF
once | TRBD1 | TRBJ2-7 | TRBV7-9 | TGTGCCAGCAGCTTAGTCGGGACACGGGGGACAGGATACGAGCAGTACTTC | CASSLVGTRGTGYEQYF
NA | NA | TRBJ1-1 | TRBV29-1 | TGCAGCGTTGTAAACTCGAACACTGAAGCTTTCTTT | CSVVNSNTEAFF
NA | NA | TRBJ2-5 | TRBV7-2 | TGTGCCAGCAGCCCGACCTCCCCGCTTCAGGGGACCCAGTACTTC | CASSPTSPLQGTQYF
NA | TRBD1 | TRBJ2-5 | TRBV4-2 | TGTGCCAGCAGCCAACACCTCGGACAGGGAAAAGAGACCCAGTACTTC | CASSQHLGQGKETQYF
NA | TRBD1 | TRBJ1-2 | TRBV19 | TGTGCCAGTAGTTGGAGGGGACAGGGGGTCTCTGGCTACACCTTC | CASSWRGQGVSGYTF
NA | TRBD1 | TRBJ2-7 | TRBV19 | TGTGCCAGTAGTCACCGGGACAGGGGTCCCTACGAGCAGTACTTC | CASSHRDRGPYEQYF
NA | NA | TRBJ1-1 | TRBV5-6 | TGTGCCAGCAGCCGGGGGGAGAACACTGAAGCTTTCTTT | CASSRGENTEAFF
NA | TRBD1 | TRBJ1-2 | TRBV5-6 | TGTGCCAGCAGCGAGGGACAGGGTTTAAACACCTTC | CASSEGQGLNTF
NA | TRBD1 | TRBJ2-7 | TRBV4-1 | TGCGCCAGCAGCCAAACCGGGACAGGGGACTACGAGCAGTACTTC | CASSQTGTGDYEQYF
NA | TRBD1 | TRBJ1-2 | TRBV7-8 | TGTGCCAGCAGCTTAGGGGGGACAGCCGGCTTGGGCTACACCTTC | CASSLGGTAGLGYTF
NA | TRBD1 | TRBJ2-7 | TRBV15 | TGTGCCACTGGGCAGGGGGAAGGCGAGCAGTACTTC | CATGQGEGEQYF
NA | TRBD1 | TRBJ2-7 | TRBV30 | TGTGCCTGGATCTCTTCCGAGGACAGGCCATTCCCTTACGAGCAGTACTTC | CAWISSEDRPFPYEQYF
NA | NA | TRBJ2-5 | TRBV27 | TGTGCCAGCAGTCCTCACCCTAGACAAGAGACCCAGTACTTC | CASSPHPRQETQYF